A selection of T cell receptor beta chains follows, all from one sample in a study of CD8 T cells in Susac syndrome. TCRdb redid the calling of the immunoSEQ multiplex PCR reads with MiXCR, one entry per CDR3 protein. The sample carries about 130,000 distinct CDR3 sequences, 90% to 95% recorded once. Sequencing input: CD4+ T cells from PBMCs. These receptors came from a human donor in good health. Each CDR3 is given with its conserved first and last residue. A D gene is named only where the DNA matches it firmly. Size values are once, few and many counts, or a class for expanded clones, and some rows have none.

clone size	V gene	J gene	D gene	CDR3 protein	CDR3 DNA
.	TRBV29-1	TRBJ2-1	TRBD1	CSVELTGVEINEQFF	TGCAGCGTTGAGCTGACAGGGGTGGAAATAAATGAGCAGTTCTTC
.	TRBV7-2	TRBJ1-2	.	CASARGQPINYGYTF	TGTGCCAGCGCTCGAGGACAGCCGATCAACTATGGCTACACCTTC
.	TRBV4-3	TRBJ2-2	.	CASSRGGINTGELFF	TGCGCCAGCAGCCGTGGGGGGATCAACACCGGGGAGCTGTTTTTT
.	TRBV7-6	TRBJ2-1	.	CASSSGLYNEQFF	TGTGCCAGCAGCTCCGGACTCTACAATGAGCAGTTCTTC
once	TRBV20-1	TRBJ1-1	.	CSAPRGRWNTEAFF	TGCAGTGCGCCCAGAGGACGGTGGAACACTGAAGCTTTCTTT
.	TRBV2	TRBJ1-5	.	CASRQGISNQPQHF	TGTGCCAGCAGGCAGGGGATTAGCAATCAGCCCCAGCATTTT
.	TRBV12-3/TRBV12-4	TRBJ1-5	.	CASSFAARAQQPQHF	TGTGCCAGCAGTTTTGCCGCCAGGGCACAACAGCCCCAGCATTTT
once	TRBV29-1	TRBJ2-3	.	CSVERDSTDTQYF	TGCAGCGTTGAACGGGACAGCACAGATACGCAGTATTTT
.	TRBV7-9	TRBJ1-2	.	CASPTPVADPNYGYTF	TGTGCCAGCCCCACGCCGGTGGCAGATCCTAACTATGGCTACACCTTC
.	TRBV5-4	TRBJ2-2	.	CASSLSGELFF	TGTGCCAGCAGCTTGTCTGGGGAGCTGTTTTTT
.	TRBV19	TRBJ2-1	.	CATTRGSYNEQFF	TGTGCGACCACGAGGGGCTCCTACAATGAGCAGTTCTTC
once	TRBV9	TRBJ2-7	TRBD1	CASSAQGQGYEQYF	TGTGCCAGCAGCGCCCAGGGACAGGGATACGAGCAGTACTTC
.	TRBV6-2/TRBV6-3	TRBJ2-7	TRBD1	CASSTPRDRVSYEQYF	TGTGCCAGCAGCACACCCCGGGACAGGGTATCCTACGAGCAGTACTTC
.	TRBV5-4	TRBJ2-7	TRBD1	CASSLDRRSYEQYF	TGTGCCAGCAGCCTGGACAGGCGCTCCTACGAGCAGTACTTC
.	TRBV6-1	TRBJ2-1	.	CASRRDFTYNEQFF	TGTGCCAGCAGGCGGGACTTTACCTACAATGAGCAGTTCTTC
.	TRBV6-6	TRBJ2-2	.	CASARDPGELFF	TGTGCCAGCGCACGGGATCCCGGGGAGCTGTTTTTT
.	TRBV29-1	TRBJ1-1	.	CSARQEMNTEAFF	TGCAGCGCTAGACAGGAGATGAACACTGAAGCTTTCTTT
.	TRBV30	TRBJ2-3	.	CAWSVPGVADTQYF	TGTGCCTGGAGTGTACCGGGAGTAGCAGATACGCAGTATTTT
.	TRBV7-6	TRBJ2-7	.	CASSLTGNEQYF	TGTGCCAGCAGCCTAACAGGGAACGAGCAGTACTTC
.	TRBV4-3	TRBJ2-7	TRBD2	CASSQAGTSGDEQYF	TGCGCCAGCAGCCAAGCTGGGACTAGCGGCGACGAGCAGTACTTC
once	TRBV30	TRBJ1-5	.	CAWNLGARQPQHF	TGTGCCTGGAACTTGGGGGCAAGACAGCCCCAGCATTTT
once	TRBV15	TRBJ2-2	.	CATSRGNTGELFF	TGTGCCACCAGCAGAGGCAACACCGGGGAGCTGTTTTTT
.	TRBV20-1	TRBJ2-1	.	CSAYRDNEQFF	TGCAGTGCGTATAGGGACAATGAGCAGTTCTTC
.	TRBV30	TRBJ2-3	TRBD1	CAWSSGQNTDTQYF	TGTGCCTGGAGTTCGGGACAGAACACAGATACGCAGTATTTT
.	TRBV5-1	TRBJ1-1	.	CASSLGDRPNTEAFF	TGCGCCAGCAGCTTGGGAGACAGGCCCAACACTGAAGCTTTCTTT
.	TRBV20-1	TRBJ1-1	TRBD1	CSASYWGQGTEAFF	TGCAGTGCTAGTTATTGGGGACAGGGGACTGAAGCTTTCTTT
once	TRBV12-3/TRBV12-4	TRBJ1-4	TRBD1	CASSRGTANEKLFF	TGTGCCAGCAGTCGGGGGACAGCTAATGAAAAACTGTTTTTT
once	TRBV4-1	TRBJ2-5	.	CASSQDGHRVGAQYF	TGCGCCAGCAGCCAAGATGGTCACAGGGTGGGGGCCCAGTACTTC
.	TRBV7-9	TRBJ2-1	TRBD1	CASSFRQGGRTSEQFF	TGTGCCAGCAGCTTCCGACAGGGTGGCAGGACCAGTGAGCAGTTCTTC
.	TRBV20-1	TRBJ2-1	.	CSAPTTSVNEQFF	TGCAGTGCTCCCACTACTAGTGTCAATGAGCAGTTCTTC
once	TRBV9	TRBJ2-3	TRBD2	CASSALGAGDTDTQYF	TGTGCCAGCAGCGCCCTAGGGGCGGGGGACACAGATACGCAGTATTTT
.	TRBV19	TRBJ2-7	.	CASSTDSLGSYEQYF	TGTGCCAGTAGCACCGACAGCCTTGGATCCTACGAGCAGTACTTC
.	TRBV7-8	TRBJ2-1	.	CASSPTMNEQFF	TGTGCCAGCAGCCCTACTATGAATGAGCAGTTCTTC
.	TRBV4-1	TRBJ1-2	.	CASSQERGLGYTF	TGCGCCAGCAGCCAAGAGCGGGGACTTGGCTACACCTTC
.	TRBV4-1	TRBJ2-5	.	CASSQGGTSSQETQYF	TGCGCCAGCAGCCAAGGCGGGACATCTTCCCAAGAGACCCAGTACTTC
.	TRBV20-1	TRBJ2-3	TRBD2	CSAREPSGSPDTQYF	TGCAGTGCTAGAGAGCCTAGCGGGAGCCCAGATACGCAGTATTTT
.	TRBV20-1	TRBJ2-3	TRBD2	CSALTSGGTDTQYF	TGCAGTGCGCTTACTAGCGGGGGCACAGATACGCAGTATTTT
.	TRBV4-2	TRBJ2-1	TRBD2	CASSQEPSGGSIEQFF	TGTGCCAGCAGCCAAGAGCCTAGCGGGGGATCTATTGAGCAGTTCTTC
.	TRBV12-3/TRBV12-4	TRBJ2-3	TRBD1	CASSLDRTGIDTQYF	TGTGCCAGCAGTTTAGACAGGACAGGGATAGATACGCAGTATTTT
.	TRBV18	TRBJ1-4	.	CASSPLEEEKLFF	TGTGCCAGCTCACCACTGGAAGAGGAAAAACTGTTTTTT
.	TRBV10-3	TRBJ2-3	.	CAISVGTDTQYF	TGTGCCATAAGTGTGGGCACAGATACGCAGTATTTT
.	TRBV10-1	TRBJ2-3	.	CASSESPGDTQYF	TGCGCCAGCAGTGAGTCACCGGGGGATACGCAGTATTTT
once	TRBV20-1	TRBJ1-1	TRBD1	CSAGPGQGMNTEAFF	TGCAGTGCGGGCCCGGGACAGGGGATGAACACTGAAGCTTTCTTT
.	TRBV5-4	TRBJ2-3	.	CASSLGLDRTDTQYF	TGTGCCAGCAGCTTGGGACTAGATCGCACAGATACGCAGTATTTT
.	TRBV20-1	TRBJ2-1	.	CSAPRGSNEQFF	TGCAGTGCTCCAAGGGGCTCGAATGAGCAGTTCTTC
.	TRBV7-8	TRBJ2-5	TRBD1	CASSLDRQGEETQYF	TGTGCCAGCAGCTTAGACAGACAGGGAGAAGAGACCCAGTACTTC
once	TRBV3-1	TRBJ2-1	.	CASSQGPSSPSYNEQFF	TGTGCCAGCAGCCAAGGTCCGAGTAGCCCTTCCTACAATGAGCAGTTCTTC
.	TRBV7-9	TRBJ1-2	.	CASSSGLHGYTF	TGTGCCAGCAGCTCCGGACTACATGGCTACACCTTC
once	TRBV4-3	TRBJ2-1	TRBD2	CASSQEPRAGSSAYNEQFF	TGCGCCAGCAGCCAAGAGCCCCGAGCGGGGAGCAGTGCCTACAATGAGCAGTTCTTC
.	TRBV7-2	TRBJ2-5	TRBD2	CASSLGPRILAGGLETQYF	TGTGCCAGCAGCTTAGGCCCCAGAATTCTAGCGGGAGGCTTGGAGACCCAGTACTTC
.	TRBV25-1	TRBJ1-2	.	CASSSPNSDGYTF	TGTGCCAGCAGCTCACCGAACAGTGATGGCTACACCTTC
.	TRBV7-9	TRBJ1-2	TRBD1	CASSRDRAGYTF	TGTGCCAGCAGCCGGGACAGAGCTGGCTACACCTTC
.	TRBV12-3/TRBV12-4	TRBJ1-4	.	CASSLGAFGTRRDKLFF	TGTGCCAGCAGTTTAGGGGCGTTTGGGACAAGACGCGACAAACTGTTTTTT